The 31 T cell receptor beta chains given below trace back to one sample, sequenced in a study of blood T cell repertoires in COVID-19. Repertoires were generated with immunoSEQ multiplex PCR, while TCRdb's copy carries only in-frame clones and drops some. The sample carries about 53,000 clones, roughly 79% recorded once. The source material was peripheral blood. The receptor source for this set is a human donor in a cohort sampled during active COVID-19.

The gene calls are TRBV6-5 and TRBJ2-2; D is uncertain. The germline gives CDR1 MNHEY, CDR2 SVGAGI. Deletions cut 10 bases from V and 1 base from J, with 7 bases between. This CDR3 comprises 12 residues. DNA for the CDR3: TGTGCCACTACGGGGAACACCGGGGAGCTGTTTTTT. This gives the protein CATTGNTGELFF.

The chain is built from TRBV6-5 and TRBJ2-5; 7 bases align to TRBD2. This CDR3 is 15 amino acids long. Germline CDR1 is MNHEY and CDR2 is SVGAGI. The ends lost 2 bases at V and 1 base at J; junction bases unmatched: 4. This CDR3 is CASSYVAGLQETQYF. DNA of the CDR3: TGTGCCAGCAGTTACGTAGCGGGTCTCCAAGAGACCCAGTACTTC.

This chain connects TRBV30 to TRBJ1-1; unclear D gene. The V gene lost 4 bases and the J gene lost 2 bases, with 20 bases spanning the gap. Per the germline V gene, CDR1 is GTSNPN and CDR2 is SVGIG (reference sequence). The CDR3 contains 16 residues. CDR3 loop: CAWTKHSRQANTEAFF. The CDR3 nucleotides read TGTGCCTGGACCAAACACTCTCGACAAGCAAACACTGAAGCTTTCTTT.

The CDR3 protein is CASSLGRERNTEAFF. CDR3 bases: TGCGCCAGCAGCTTGGGCAGGGAAAGGAACACTGAAGCTTTCTTT. This chain links TRBV5-1 with TRBJ1-1; D possibly corresponds to TRBD1 (5 bases). The CDR3 is 15 residues long. V was clipped by 0 bases and J by 1 base, with 10 bases between them. Germline V CDR1 and CDR2: SGHRS, YFSETQ.

V and J are TRBV12-5 and TRBJ2-5; 8 bases are shared with TRBD1. The CDR3 totals 14 residues. The ends lost 6 bases at V and 4 bases at J; junction bases unmatched: 7. Germline CDR1 reads LGHNT; CDR2 reads FRNRAP. The CDR3 spells CASGRDRLSETQYF. The CDR3 DNA follows: TGTGCTAGTGGACGGGACAGGCTTTCAGAGACCCAGTACTTC. The complete variable domain, with remaining parts taken from reference TRBV12-5 and TRBJ2-5, reads DARVTQTPRHKVTEMGQEVTMRCQPILGHNTVFWYRQTMMQGLELLAYFRNRAPLDDSGMPKDRFSAEMPDATLATLKIQPSEPRDSAVYFCASGRDRLSETQYFGPGTRLLVL.

This clone was counted a single time. The V gene is TRBV27, the J gene TRBJ2-7; 8 nucleotides line up with TRBD1. Unmatched junction bases numbered 9, after V lost 5 bases and J lost 3 bases. Germline CDR1 and CDR2: MNHEY and SMNVEV (reference sequence). This CDR3 is built from 15 residues. CDR3 in amino acids: CASSQRTGTFYEQYF. The CDR3 nucleotides are TGTGCCAGCAGTCAGCGGACAGGGACCTTCTACGAGCAGTACTTC.

CDR3 DNA: TGTGCCAGCAGACCCTCGGGCGGGTACTATGGCTACACCTTC. It codes for CASRPSGGYYGYTF. This rearrangement joins TRBV7-9 to TRBJ1-2; D uncertain. This CDR3 contains 14 residues. V was shortened by 6 bases and J by 3 bases, with 14 bases between the two germline ends. The germline gives CDR1 SEHNR, CDR2 FQNEAQ (reference sequence).

The chain has TRBV12-3 or TRBV12-4 and TRBJ1-2; D is possibly TRBD1 (6 bases). The V and J ends lost 5 bases and 8 bases respectively, with 15 bases between them. The CDR3 is made up of 13 amino acids. CDR3: CASSLHTGNGYTF. DNA of the CDR3: TGTGCCAGCAGTCTCCACACAGGGAACGGCTACACCTTC.

This clone appeared once. The chain employs TRBV9 and TRBJ1-1, with 7 bases lining up with TRBD1. CDR3 length: 12 amino acids. Germline assignment: CDR1 SGDLS and CDR2 YYNGEE. V was clipped by 7 bases and J by 1 base; unmatched bases: 1. CDR3 nucleotide sequence: TGTGCCAGCGGACAGGCGAACACTGAAGCTTTCTTT. Residues: CASGQANTEAFF.

This chain connects TRBV11-2 to TRBJ2-1; 8 nucleotides agree with TRBD2. Germline V gives CDR1 SGHAT, CDR2 FQNNGV. V was clipped by 5 bases and J by 5 bases; unmatched bases: 5. CDR3 length: 14 residues. The CDR3 sequence is CASSSGGPDNEQFF. CDR3 in DNA: TGTGCCAGCAGCAGCGGGGGTCCCGACAATGAGCAGTTCTTC.

The chain employs TRBV27 and TRBJ2-7; D is perhaps TRBD1 (6 bases). Germline-derived CDR1 and CDR2 are MNHEY and SMNVEV (reference sequence). Trimming left V 4 bases short and J 0 bases short, with 13 bases between. This CDR3 has 15 residues. CDR3 nucleotide sequence: TGTGCCAGCAGTTCACAGGGCATAGGCTCCTACGAGCAGTACTTC. As protein: CASSSQGIGSYEQYF.

The sample holds a few counts of this clone. The V and J genes are TRBV18 and TRBJ1-1, with TRBD1 as a possible D gene (6 bases). The germline gives CDR1 KGHSH, CDR2 LQKENI. The CDR3 length is 14 residues. V lost 2 bases to trimming and J lost 1 base, with 8 bases between them. In DNA, the CDR3 is TGTGCCAGCTCACCAGACAGGAAGAACACTGAAGCTTTCTTT. It yields the protein CASSPDRKNTEAFF.

The chain joins TRBV24-1 to TRBJ2-1; no definite D call. The ends were cut back, 3 bases at V and 1 base at J, with 9 bases in the middle. The CDR3 consists of 15 residues. Per the germline V gene, CDR1 is KGHDR and CDR2 is SFDVKD. The CDR3 spells CATSDGQSSYNEQFF. Here the CDR3 DNA reads TGTGCCACCAGTGATGGGCAGAGTTCCTACAATGAGCAGTTCTTC.

The rearrangement uses TRBV10-1 and TRBJ2-3, with 8 bases aligning to TRBD2. J gave up 5 bases and V 3 bases, and 1 base lay outside the gene matches. There are 13 residues in the CDR3. Germline-derived CDR1 and CDR2 are WNHNN and SYGVQD (reference sequence). The CDR3 is CASSESGRDTQYF. CDR3 nucleotide sequence: TGCGCCAGCAGTGAAAGCGGGAGAGATACGCAGTATTTT.

This clone has a single count. The chain's CDR3 is CSASGTSGQGTTGFF. The CDR3, as DNA: TGCAGTGCTAGTGGTACCTCAGGACAGGGGACCACCGGGTTCTTC. The V call is TRBV20-1, the J call TRBJ2-1; 9 bases line up with TRBD1. The CDR3 runs to 15 residues. V trimming: 3 bases; J trimming: 15 bases; junction bases outside the gene matches: 18. Germline V gene data show CDR1 as DFQATT and CDR2 as SNEGSKA (reference sequence).

Of note for this clone: Its ends do not fully match the called genes, so a read error is possible. Other DNA sequences in the sample encode the same CDR3. The chain carries TRBV5-6 and TRBJ2-7; possible D gene TRBD1, 5 bases. Germline CDR1 and CDR2: SGHDT and YYEEEE. This CDR3 has 18 amino acids. The CDR3 DNA sequence: TGTGCCAGCAGCTCGACCCCAACAGGAACTTCCCTAACCTACGAGCAGTACTTT. This sequence encodes CASSSTPTGTSLTYEQYF. The whole variable domain, filled in from reference TRBV5-6 and TRBJ2-7, reads DAGVTQSPTHLIKTRGQQVTLRCSPKSGHDTVSWYQQALGQGPQFIFQYYEEEERQRGNFPDRFSGHQFPNYSSELNVNALLLGDSALYLCASSSTPTGTSLTYEQYFGPGTRLTVT.

The J gene is TRBJ2-7, the V gene TRBV28; D might be TRBD2 (5 bases). The germline V and J ends were trimmed by 2 bases and 7 bases, with 6 bases remaining between them. From germline, CDR1 is MDHEN and CDR2 SYDVKM. The CDR3 runs to 11 residues. DNA of the CDR3: TGTGCCAGCAGTTTACGGAGGGAGCAGTACTTC. Protein: CASSLRREQYF.

This chain joins TRBV7-2 and TRBJ1-1; no clear D gene. In germline, CDR1 is SGHTA, CDR2 FQGNSA. Deletions cut 5 bases from V and 11 bases from J, with 15 bases between. This CDR3 is built from 12 residues. In DNA, the CDR3 is TGTGCCAGCAGCCCCCCCGCAGGAGGGGCTTTCTTT. It specifies CASSPPAGGAFF.

V gene TRBV30 combines with J gene TRBJ2-3; 7 bases agree with TRBD2. CDR1 GTSNPN and CDR2 SVGIG come from the germline V gene (reference sequence). This CDR3 region has 13 residues. J lost 8 bases, V lost 0 bases, and 5 bases had no gene match. CDR3 residues: CAWSVPGRGTQYF. CDR3 in DNA: TGTGCCTGGAGTGTCCCGGGGAGGGGTACGCAGTATTTT.

This chain joins TRBV5-1 and TRBJ2-4; the D gene is possibly TRBD2 (5 bases). Germline-derived CDR1 and CDR2 are SGHRS and YFSETQ. The CDR3 spans 16 residues. Trimming removed 5 bases from V and 5 bases from J, with 20 bases in between. The CDR3, as DNA: TGCGCCAGCAGGCGAACCGGGGAAAAAGGCCAAAACATTCAGTACTTC. Translated, it gives CASRRTGEKGQNIQYF.

The chain carries TRBV27 and TRBJ2-7; D might be TRBD2 (6 bases). Germline V lookup: CDR1 MNHEY, CDR2 SMNVEV (reference sequence). The CDR3 runs to 14 residues. Trimming left V 7 bases short and J 6 bases short, with 19 bases between. CDR3 amino acids: CASNGPGRGGEQYF. CDR3 DNA sequence: TGTGCCAGCAACGGTCCGGGACGGGGAGGCGAGCAGTACTTC.

This chain joins TRBV7-2 and TRBJ1-2, with a weak D call TRBD1 (5 bases). The germline V gene encodes CDR1 SGHTA and CDR2 FQGNSA. CDR3 length equals 14 residues. The V gene lost 6 bases and the J gene lost 1 base, with 12 bases spanning the gap. The CDR3 reads CASSSRRGNYGYTF. The DNA for the CDR3 is TGTGCCAGCAGTTCACGGAGGGGTAACTATGGCTACACCTTC.

This chain connects TRBV18 to TRBJ1-2; 7 bases align to TRBD1. This CDR3 is 18 amino acids long. The V gene end was trimmed by 6 bases and the J gene end by 4 bases; junction bases not matched to a gene: 20. CDR1 is KGHSH, CDR2 LQKENI, per germline. The CDR3 spells CASSPNRPRDSHPYGYTF. DNA of the CDR3: TGTGCCAGCTCGCCGAACCGCCCCCGGGACAGTCACCCCTATGGCTACACCTTC.

This chain uses TRBV28 with TRBJ2-7; TRBD2 might be the D (6 bases). CDR1 is MDHEN and CDR2 is SYDVKM in the germline V gene. The CDR3 is 13 amino acids. The V gene lost 11 bases and the J gene lost 1 base, with 15 bases spanning the gap. CDR3 DNA sequence: TGTGCCTCGGGGGTCGGGAGATCCTACGAGCAGTACTTC. This translates into CASGVGRSYEQYF.

V is TRBV10-3 and J is TRBJ1-3, with D uncertain. Germline V gene lookup returns CDR1 ENHRY and CDR2 SYGVKD. The length of the CDR3 is 17 residues. Trimming left V 6 bases short and J 5 bases short, with 23 bases between. This CDR3 is CAIRPSPDKHERNTIYF. CDR3 sequence (DNA): TGTGCCATCAGACCCAGCCCAGACAAGCACGAAAGAAACACCATATATTTT.

This sequence joins TRBV5-1 and TRBJ2-2; a possible D gene is TRBD2 (6 bases). Germline CDR1 SGHRS, CDR2 YFSETQ. Deletions cut 2 bases from V and 6 bases from J, with 17 bases between. The CDR3 spans 16 residues. The CDR3 DNA reads TGCGCCAGCAGCTTCGGGGATAGGAGGGTGGCCGGGGAGCTGTTTTTT. Translated, it gives CASSFGDRRVAGELFF.

The rearrangement links TRBV27 to TRBJ2-7, with 7 bases fitting TRBD2. CDR3 length: 13 amino acids. Trimming removed 4 bases from V and 5 bases from J; junction bases left unmatched: 5. CDR1 and CDR2 from the germline V gene are MNHEY and SMNVEV (reference sequence). This CDR3 reads CASSSGEGDEQYF. The CDR3 DNA reads TGTGCCAGCAGTTCCGGGGAGGGTGACGAGCAGTACTTC.

V is TRBV14 and J is TRBJ2-2; D is unclear. V lost 1 base to trimming and J lost 6 bases, with 9 bases between them. In germline, CDR1 is SGHDN, CDR2 FVKESK. The CDR3 has 14 amino acids. CDR3 nucleotide sequence: TGTGCCAGCAGCCAAGGGCAGGTGTCCGGGGAGCTGTTTTTT. Translating gives CASSQGQVSGELFF. The full variable domain, its missing parts supplied by reference TRBV14 and TRBJ2-2, is EAGVTQFPSHSVIEKGQTVTLRCDPISGHDNLYWYRRVMGKEIKFLLHFVKESKQDESGMPNNRFLAERTGGTYSTLKVQPAELEDSGVYFCASSQGQVSGELFFGEGSRLTVL.

The V call is TRBV7-2, the J call TRBJ1-6; a weak D match, TRBD1 (5 bases). The CDR3 loop spans 17 amino acids. The V end was cut by 5 bases, the J end by 10 bases, with 24 bases between. CDR1 is SGHTA and CDR2 is FQGNSA in the germline V gene. The CDR3 nucleotides read TGTGCCAGCAGCGACCCCGGGGCCCTCAGGGCGGGATCACCCCTCCACTTT. This gives the protein CASSDPGALRAGSPLHF.

The V and J genes are TRBV2 and TRBJ1-6; D is uncertain. Germline V CDR1 and CDR2: SNHLY, FYNNEI. This CDR3 comprises 15 residues. The ends were cut back, 2 bases at V and 6 bases at J, with 11 bases in the middle. CDR3 in amino acids: CASSELERLNSPLHF. The CDR3 DNA sequence: TGTGCCAGCAGTGAACTTGAAAGACTTAATTCACCCCTCCACTTT.

The rearrangement links TRBV29-1 to TRBJ2-3; 12 nucleotides agree with TRBD2. The trim removed 0 bases at V and 4 bases at J, leaving 11 bases unmatched. The CDR3 is 18 residues long. Germline-derived CDR1 and CDR2 are SQVTM and ANQGSEA. CDR3 DNA: TGCAGCGTTGAAGATCCCGATACTAGCGGGGGGTCCCCAGATACGCAGTATTTT. Protein sequence: CSVEDPDTSGGSPDTQYF.